The rows below give T cell receptor beta chains drawn from one sample of a study of shared clonotypes between healthy human individuals. Using immunoSEQ multiplex PCR, the repertoire was profiled, and TCRdb retains in-frame clones only, with some absent. The sample includes about 490,000 clones, approximately 81% seen only once; the top ten take about 12%. Material: PBMCs. These TCRs come from a woman aged 40 to 50 in good health. Some clones in this sample may be carry-over from other donors' samples. Both conserved end residues are part of each CDR3. A D gene is named only where the DNA matches it firmly. Some rows have no size entry. The others give once, few or many, or a class for an expanded clone.

. | TRBJ2-7 | . | TRBV20-1 | TGCAGTGCTCCCAACCCGGGGGAGCAGTACTTC | CSAPNPGEQYF
. | TRBJ2-5 | . | TRBV11-3 | TGTGCCAGCAGCCACCTGGGGGGAGAGACCCAGTACTTC | CASSHLGGETQYF
. | TRBJ2-1 | . | TRBV7-2 | TGTGCCAGCAGCCCGACGTTAGGGGTTGTGAATGAGCAGTTCTTC | CASSPTLGVVNEQFF
. | TRBJ1-1 | . | TRBV7-2 | TGTGCCAGCAGTTCACAGGGTACGAACACTGAAGCTTTCTTT | CASSSQGTNTEAFF
. | TRBJ2-7 | TRBD2 | TRBV5-1 | TGCGCCAGCAGCTTGGGTAGCGGGAGAACGGTAGAGCAGTACTTC | CASSLGSGRTVEQYF
. | TRBJ1-2 | . | TRBV5-5 | TGTGCCAGCAGCTTGGCGGACATTAACTATGGCTACACCTTC | CASSLADINYGYTF
. | TRBJ2-1 | . | TRBV2 | TGTGCCAGCAGGTATTACAATGAGCAGTTCTTC | CASRYYNEQFF
. | TRBJ2-3 | . | TRBV18 | TGTGCCAGCTCACCTGGGAGCACAGATACGCAGTATTTT | CASSPGSTDTQYF
. | TRBJ2-7 | . | TRBV19 | TGTGCCACCTCCTACGAGCAGTACTTC | CATSYEQYF
. | TRBJ1-1 | TRBD1 | TRBV11-2 | TGTGCCAGCACCATAGCAGGAGGGGGCAACACTGAAGCTTTCTTT | CASTIAGGGNTEAFF
. | TRBJ1-1 | . | TRBV11-2 | TGTGCCAGCAGCTTCACTTCAGGGTACACTGAAGCTTTCTTT | CASSFTSGYTEAFF
. | TRBJ2-7 | TRBD2 | TRBV29-1 | TGCAGCGTTGTCGGGCTAGCGGGCCGAAACACCCCTAACTCCTACGAGCAGTACTTC | CSVVGLAGRNTPNSYEQYF
. | TRBJ2-1 | . | TRBV5-1 | TGCGCCAGCAGCTTGGGCCTAGTGGCAGGGGATGAGCAGTTCTTC | CASSLGLVAGDEQFF
. | TRBJ1-4 | . | TRBV7-6 | TGTGCCAGCAGCACCCCGCAAAAGGGAGGCGAAAAACTGTTTTTT | CASSTPQKGGEKLFF
few | TRBJ2-5 | . | TRBV6-6 | TGTGCCAGCAGTACGACCCAAGAGACCCAGTACTTC | CASSTTQETQYF
. | TRBJ2-7 | . | TRBV30 | TGTGCCTGGAGAACCGGGAGAAATCCCTACGAGCAGTACTTC | CAWRTGRNPYEQYF
. | TRBJ1-1 | TRBD1 | TRBV27 | TGTGCCAGCAGTCACTCCGGGACAGGGGCCCTGAACACTGAAGCTTTCTTT | CASSHSGTGALNTEAFF
many | TRBJ2-2 | TRBD2 | TRBV19 | TGTGCCAGTAGGCTAGCGGGAGGAACCGGGGAGCTGTTTTTT | CASRLAGGTGELFF
once | TRBJ1-4 | . | TRBV29-1 | TGCAGCGTTGAAGTCGTAGTCGGGGGGGCTCTAGGAAAACTGTTTTTT | CSVEVVVGGALGKLFF
. | TRBJ2-5 | TRBD1 | TRBV7-2 | TGTGCCAGCAGCTTCACCGGACAGGGGGCAGGGACCCAGTACTTC | CASSFTGQGAGTQYF
. | TRBJ2-4 | . | TRBV5-6 | TGTGCCAGCAGCAGGGACACGGGGAACATTCAGTACTTC | CASSRDTGNIQYF
once | TRBJ2-5 | . | TRBV18 | TGTGCCAGCTCACAGGGGACTTGGCCGGGAGATAGCGAGACCCAGTACTTC | CASSQGTWPGDSETQYF
. | TRBJ1-1 | TRBD1 | TRBV28 | TGTGCCAGCAGTGCGACCCCCGGGACAGGAGAGAACACTGAAGCTTTCTTT | CASSATPGTGENTEAFF
. | TRBJ1-2 | . | TRBV6-5 | TGTGCCAGCAGTTACTCGGGGTCGGCGAATGGGGGCTACACCTTC | CASSYSGSANGGYTF
many | TRBJ1-5 | . | TRBV28 | TGTGCCAGCTACGGGGCCGGGAGGCAGCACAATCAGCCCCAGCATTTT | CASYGAGRQHNQPQHF
. | TRBJ2-5 | . | TRBV5-4 | TGTGCCAGCAGTTTCGGGGGAAGCGAGACCCAGTACTTC | CASSFGGSETQYF
many | TRBJ1-2 | . | TRBV10-2 | TGCGCCAGCAGTCTCTCTAACTATGGCTACACCTTC | CASSLSNYGYTF
. | TRBJ1-1 | . | TRBV29-1 | TGCAGAGTTGCCTCAGGGGCGTCGAACACTGAAGCTTTCTTT | CRVASGASNTEAFF
. | TRBJ2-7 | . | TRBV7-9 | TGTGCCAGCAGCTTAGGTAGGACCATTAACTACGAGCAGTACTTC | CASSLGRTINYEQYF
few | TRBJ2-2 | . | TRBV5-4 | TGTGCCAGCAGCCCCCCCGGGACCGGGGAGCTGTTTTTT | CASSPPGTGELFF
. | TRBJ2-7 | . | TRBV28 | TGTGCCAGCAGTTTATTTAGTTCCGAGCAGTACTTC | CASSLFSSEQYF
. | TRBJ1-1 | . | TRBV7-2 | TGTGCCAGCAGCTTATATGGGCATGACGACACTGAAGCTTTCTTT | CASSLYGHDDTEAFF
. | TRBJ1-2 | TRBD1 | TRBV7-6 | TGTGCCAGCAGCTTAGGGGGGCCGGGACAGGGTAGCTATGGCTACACCTTC | CASSLGGPGQGSYGYTF
. | TRBJ1-5 | TRBD1 | TRBV19 | TGTGCCAGTAGTATAGCCGGGACAGGGAGGAATCAGCCCCAGCATTTT | CASSIAGTGRNQPQHF
. | TRBJ1-2 | . | TRBV7-9 | TGTGCCAGCAGCTTAAGGGGTTATGATGGCTACACCTTC | CASSLRGYDGYTF
. | TRBJ2-3 | . | TRBV7-8 | TGTGCCAGCAGTCTAGAGGGACCGACAGATACGCAGTATTTT | CASSLEGPTDTQYF
. | TRBJ2-2 | . | TRBV7-9 | TGTGCCAGCAGCTTCTCGTCGGGAGTTAGTACCGGGGAGCTGTTTTTT | CASSFSSGVSTGELFF
. | TRBJ2-3 | TRBD2 | TRBV14 | TGTGCCAGCAGCCACCTGACTAGCGGGAGGGCAGATACGCAGTATTTT | CASSHLTSGRADTQYF
. | TRBJ2-5 | . | TRBV25-1 | TGTGCCAGCAGCCCCAGAAGACAGGGAGGGGAGACCCAGTACTTC | CASSPRRQGGETQYF
. | TRBJ2-5 | . | TRBV28 | TGTGCCAGCAGTTCTGGGCGAGGAGCTACGGAGACCCAGTACTTC | CASSSGRGATETQYF
. | TRBJ1-1 | TRBD1 | TRBV6-5 | TGTGCCAGCAGTTATCGGACAGGGAACACTGAAGCTTTCTTT | CASSYRTGNTEAFF
. | TRBJ1-1 | . | TRBV28 | TGTGCCAGCAGTGGGCAGCCCATTAACACTGAAGCTTTCTTT | CASSGQPINTEAFF
. | TRBJ2-7 | TRBD1 | TRBV28 | TGTGCCAGCAGTGACCCGGACAGGAAGATCGAGCAGTACTTC | CASSDPDRKIEQYF
few | TRBJ2-7 | TRBD2 | TRBV7-6 | TGTGCCAGCAGCTCCGGACTAGCGGGAGTTGGAAGCTACGAGCAGTACTTC | CASSSGLAGVGSYEQYF
. | TRBJ2-7 | . | TRBV6-1 | TGTGCCAGCAGTGAATCTCCCGCTGTGGCGGGGGCCCGATACGAGCAGTACTTC | CASSESPAVAGARYEQYF
. | TRBJ2-1 | . | TRBV9 | TGTGCCAGCAGCGGACAGGCTGAGCAGTTCTTC | CASSGQAEQFF
. | TRBJ2-7 | . | TRBV4-1 | TGCGCCAGCAGCCGAACCGATCGGCACAGGTCCCACGAGCAGTACTTC | CASSRTDRHRSHEQYF